This passage covers 28 T cell receptor beta chains from one sample sequenced in a study of T cells after yellow fever vaccination. TCRdb passed the 5' RACE reads through MiXCR, listing each CDR3 protein once. Of under 550,000 distinct CDR3 sequences in the sample, 20% to 25% were seen once. The sequencing used PBMCs, collected 21 days after the first yellow fever vaccination. These TCRs come from a man in his late teens or twenties who received the YFV17D yellow fever vaccine.

This clonotype was seen more than once but under ten times. This chain joins TRBV11-2 and TRBJ2-6; perhaps TRBD2 as D (5 bases). This CDR3 has 15 residues. Germline V gene sequence: CDR1 SGHAT, CDR2 FQNNGV. Trimming cost V 6 bases and J 1 base, with 10 bases left between them. The CDR3 is CASRGLKSGANVLTF. In DNA form, the CDR3 reads TGTGCCAGCAGAGGACTGAAATCTGGGGCCAACGTCCTGACTTTC.

This clonotype was seen more than once but under ten times. V and J are TRBV4-3 and TRBJ2-5; TRBD2 matches 7 bases. The CDR3 runs 15 residues. The germline V gene encodes CDR1 LGHNA and CDR2 YSLEER. V shed 1 base and J 2 bases; nucleotides not matched to a gene: 4. CDR3 region: CASSQAGLQQETQYF. In DNA, the CDR3 is TGCGCCAGCAGCCAAGCGGGACTACAACAAGAGACCCAGTACTTC.

The genes are TRBV9 and TRBJ2-3; D is undetermined. CDR1 and CDR2 (germline): SGDLS, YYNGEE. CDR3 length: 12 residues. V lost 0 bases to trimming and J lost 8 bases, with 7 bases between them. The CDR3 loop reads CASSVDWGTQYF. Here the CDR3 DNA reads TGTGCCAGCAGCGTAGACTGGGGTACGCAGTATTTT.

This chain connects TRBV5-1 to TRBJ2-7, with 9 nucleotides matching TRBD1. The CDR3 is 15 amino acids. Per the germline V gene, CDR1 is SGHRS and CDR2 is YFSETQ. Trimming cost V 4 bases and J 4 bases; bases outside gene matches: 9. CDR3: CASSNGQGLTYEQYF. CDR3 DNA: TGCGCCAGCAGCAATGGACAGGGGCTAACGTACGAGCAGTACTTC.

There are a few counts of this clonotype. The chain carries TRBV4-1 and TRBJ2-5; D perhaps matches TRBD2 (6 bases). The CDR3 is 16 amino acids. Trimming removed 0 bases at V and 3 bases at J, with 14 bases between. Germline V gene sequence: CDR1 MGHRA, CDR2 YSYEKL. The CDR3 reads CASSQDTPGLKETQYF. CDR3 nucleotides: TGCGCCAGCAGCCAAGATACCCCGGGACTTAAAGAGACCCAGTACTTC.

This clonotype was picked up a small number of times. This chain links TRBV14 with TRBJ1-3, with no clear D. The CDR3 has 14 amino acids. V was trimmed by 1 base and J by 4 bases, leaving 8 bases between them. The germline V gene has CDR1 SGHDN and CDR2 FVKESK. The CDR3 coding sequence is TGTGCCAGCAGCCAAGCGACATTCGGAAACACCATATATTTT. It translates to CASSQATFGNTIYF.

The rearrangement joins TRBV5-6 to TRBJ2-5; D gene uncertain. Germline V gives CDR1 SGHDT, CDR2 YYEEEE. With 4 bases removed from V and 5 bases from J, the gap between germline ends came to 18 bases. This CDR3 region has 15 residues. CDR3 DNA: TGTGCCAGCAGCCTCGGGCCACGGGTTGAGGAGACCCAGTACTTC. As protein: CASSLGPRVEETQYF.

This clonotype was detected ten times or more. The chain joins TRBV15 to TRBJ2-3; unclear D gene. V dropped 4 bases and J dropped 2 bases, with 4 bases sitting between them. Germline CDR1 reads LNHNV; CDR2 reads YYDKDF (reference sequence). The CDR3 covers 12 residues. The CDR3 sequence: CATSKATDTQYF. CDR3 in DNA: TGTGCCACCAGCAAGGCCACAGATACGCAGTATTTT.

The rearrangement uses TRBV29-1 and TRBJ2-7, with 8 bases that match TRBD2. The CDR3 is 17 amino acids. J was trimmed by 1 base and V by 5 bases; bases with no gene match: 16. The V gene's germline CDR1 is SQVTM and CDR2 ANQGSEA. For the CDR3, the DNA is TGCAGCGTTCAAACTAGCGGATCTTTATCGTTTTCCTACGAGCAGTACTTC. Translation: CSVQTSGSLSFSYEQYF.

This clonotype was detected ten times or more. The J gene is TRBJ1-1, the V gene TRBV15; D is unresolved. Germline values: CDR1 LNHNV, CDR2 YYDKDF (reference sequence). V lost 0 bases to trimming and J lost 0 bases, with 8 bases between them. CDR3 length: 15 residues. The CDR3 DNA reads TGTGCCACCAGCAGAGATGCTGGGATGAACACTGAAGCTTTCTTT. It encodes CATSRDAGMNTEAFF.

This clonotype was found many times. This chain links TRBV7-2 with TRBJ1-4; D ambiguous. The V gene lost 1 base and the J gene lost 0 bases, with 3 bases spanning the gap. Germline V lookup: CDR1 SGHTA, CDR2 FQGNSA. The CDR3 is made up of 14 amino acids. The CDR3: CASSLGPTNEKLFF. CDR3 DNA sequence: TGTGCCAGCAGCTTAGGACCAACTAATGAAAAACTGTTTTTT.

Notes on this clonotype: This may come from a read error, since a much larger clone is one base off. The genes are TRBV5-1 and TRBJ2-7, with 8 bases lining up with TRBD2. CDR1 is SGHRS and CDR2 is YFSETQ in the germline V gene. The V and J ends lost 5 bases and 3 bases, in that order; junction bases with no gene match: 10. The CDR3 has 15 residues. The CDR3: CASRVGLASFYEQYF. In nucleotides, the CDR3 is TGCGCCAGCAGAGTCGGACTAGCAAGCTTCTACGAGCAGTACTTC.

The sample holds many counts of this clonotype. V usage is TRBV4-3 and J usage is TRBJ2-2, with D tentatively TRBD2 (7 bases). CDR1 is LGHNA, CDR2 YSLEER, per germline. The CDR3 totals 15 residues. The germline V and J ends were trimmed by 1 base and 6 bases, with 12 bases remaining between them. The CDR3 coding sequence is TGCGCCAGCAGCCAAGTAGGGGGGGGGCCCGGGGAGCTGTTTTTT. It translates to CASSQVGGGPGELFF.

The CDR3 is CASSLDGGRITDTQYF. As DNA, the CDR3 is TGTGCCAGCAGCCTGGATGGGGGTCGTATCACAGATACGCAGTATTTT. This chain links TRBV7-3 with TRBJ2-3, with D tentatively TRBD1 or TRBD2 (5 bases each). Germline V gene sequence: CDR1 SGHTA, CDR2 FQGTGA. Trimming took 5 bases from V and 2 from J, leaving 17 bases between them. This CDR3 contains 16 residues.

This clonotype has more than one count but fewer than ten. CDR3 sequence (DNA): TGTGCCAGCACTGGGCTAGCGGGGCACAATGAGCAGTTCTTC. This encodes CASTGLAGHNEQFF. The V call is TRBV6-8, the J call TRBJ2-1; 9 bases line up with TRBD2. The CDR3 extends over 14 amino acids. Germline V gene lookup returns CDR1 MNHGY and CDR2 SAAAGT. The J segment lost 5 bases and the V segment lost 7 bases, leaving 6 bases of the junction unmatched.

This clonotype was recorded many times. The chain combines TRBV6-1 with TRBJ2-2, with D maybe TRBD1 (5 bases). Germline V gives CDR1 MNHNS, CDR2 SASEGT. The CDR3 totals 16 residues. V lost 5 bases and J lost 0, with 13 bases in between. The CDR3 loop reads CASSTTAPPNTGELFF. CDR3 sequence (DNA): TGTGCCAGCAGTACGACAGCACCCCCGAACACCGGGGAGCTGTTTTTT.

This clonotype was observed a few times. The chain uses TRBV6-2 or TRBV6-3 and TRBJ2-3, with 9 bases fitting TRBD2. The CDR3 is made up of 17 amino acids. V dropped 4 bases and J dropped 4; count of bases not matched to a gene: 12. Germline assignment: CDR1 MNHEY and CDR2 SVGEGT. CDR3 loop: CASSSSKGIAGADTQYF. As DNA, the CDR3 is TGTGCCAGCAGTTCATCAAAGGGTATAGCGGGAGCAGATACGCAGTATTTT.

The chain recombines TRBV9 with TRBJ1-5, with D tentatively TRBD1 (5 bases). The CDR3 covers 14 residues. Trimming took off 2 bases at V and 1 base at J, with 7 bases between the two ends. Per germline, CDR1 SGDLS and CDR2 YYNGEE. The CDR3 reads CASSVGQSNQPQHF. DNA for the CDR3: TGTGCCAGCAGCGTCGGACAAAGCAATCAGCCCCAGCATTTT.

V and J are TRBV25-1 and TRBJ2-5; possible D gene TRBD2, 7 bases. The germline gives CDR1 MGHDK, CDR2 SYGVNS. The CDR3 has 13 amino acids. Trimming left V 8 bases short and J 5 bases short, with 15 bases between. The CDR3 DNA reads as TGTGCCAGCCGGGGGGCGGCCCCGGAGACCCAGTACTTC. This encodes CASRGAAPETQYF.

This clonotype was counted only a few times. The chain employs TRBV18 and TRBJ2-5; D gene uncertain. V dropped 3 bases and J dropped 0 bases, with 8 bases sitting between them. The CDR3 has 14 amino acids. Germline loops: CDR1 KGHSH, CDR2 LQKENI. The CDR3 protein is CASSPATNQETQYF. In DNA, the CDR3 is TGTGCCAGCTCACCCGCCACCAACCAAGAGACCCAGTACTTC. Variable domain in full (rest from reference TRBV18 and TRBJ2-5): NAGVMQNPRHLVRRRGQEARLRCSPMKGHSHVYWYRQLPEEGLKFMVYLQKENIIDESGMPKERFSAEFPKEGPSILRIQQVVRGDSAAYFCASSPATNQETQYFGPGTRLLVL.

This clonotype was counted between two and nine times. This chain joins TRBV29-1 and TRBJ2-7; TRBD1 might be the D (5 bases). The V end lost 4 bases, the J end lost 3 bases, and 10 bases lay between the germline ends. Germline V gives CDR1 SQVTM, CDR2 ANQGSEA. This CDR3 has 12 amino acids. The CDR3 is CSVGDSFYEQYF. In DNA form, the CDR3 reads TGCAGCGTTGGCGACAGCTTCTACGAGCAGTACTTC.

This clonotype was seen only a few times. The chain couples TRBV7-3 to TRBJ2-3; 8 bases are a match to TRBD2. CDR1 is SGHTA and CDR2 is FQGTGA in the germline V gene. The CDR3 length is 16 residues. The ends lost 5 bases at V and 1 base at J; junction bases unmatched: 8. The CDR3 sequence is CASSISGLAGTDTQYF. The CDR3 DNA is TGTGCCAGCAGCATATCCGGACTAGCTGGCACAGATACGCAGTATTTT.

This clonotype showed up just a few times. V usage is TRBV3-1 and J usage is TRBJ2-5; TRBD2 might be the D (5 bases). The CDR3 extends over 11 amino acids. The V gene lost 3 bases and the J gene lost 10 bases, with 9 bases spanning the gap. Germline CDR1 LGHDT, CDR2 YNNKEL (reference sequence). CDR3 amino acids: CASSHLRDQYF. CDR3 coding DNA: TGTGCCAGCAGCCACTTGAGGGACCAGTACTTC.

The sample holds a few counts of this clonotype. The gene calls are TRBV7-9 and TRBJ1-1, with D possibly matching TRBD1 (5 bases). This CDR3 comprises 14 residues. The V end was cut by 7 bases, the J end by 0 bases, with 12 bases between. Germline V gives CDR1 SEHNR, CDR2 FQNEAQ (reference sequence). The CDR3 region has the DNA TGTGCCAGCACCCGAGGGGTTATGAACACTGAAGCTTTCTTT. It translates to CASTRGVMNTEAFF.

This clonotype occurred many times. The rearrangement links TRBV19 to TRBJ1-2, with 7 bases that match TRBD1. Trimming took 7 bases from V and 5 from J; bases not matched to a gene: 7. CDR3 length equals 13 residues. Germline CDR1 LNHDA, CDR2 SQIVND (reference sequence). This chain's CDR3 is CASKTTGPYGYTF. The CDR3 DNA reads as TGTGCCAGTAAAACGACAGGGCCTTATGGCTACACCTTC.

The rearrangement uses TRBV5-1 and TRBJ1-1, with D unresolved. Deletions cut 0 bases from V and 8 bases from J, with 17 bases between. The germline gives CDR1 SGHRS, CDR2 YFSETQ. The CDR3 has 15 amino acids. The CDR3 sequence: CASSLGPFNPREAFF. Written as DNA, the CDR3 is TGCGCCAGCAGCTTGGGTCCCTTTAATCCTCGGGAAGCTTTCTTT.

This clonotype was recorded many times. This chain joins TRBV6-1 and TRBJ2-5; perhaps D is TRBD1 or TRBD2 (6 bases each). V was shortened by 7 bases and J by 0 bases, with 18 bases between the two germline ends. Looked up from germline, CDR1 is MNHNS and CDR2 is SASEGT. This CDR3 has 16 residues. The CDR3 sequence is CASTPGALGYQETQYF. The CDR3 DNA reads as TGTGCCAGCACCCCGGGGGCCCTTGGGTACCAAGAGACCCAGTACTTC.

The chain combines TRBV12-3 or TRBV12-4 with TRBJ1-6; D gene unclear. V shed 2 bases and J shed 5 bases, with 1 base lying between them. The CDR3 runs to 12 residues. CDR3 coding DNA: TGTGCCAGCAGTTTAAATAATTCACCCCTCCACTTT. It codes for CASSLNNSPLHF.